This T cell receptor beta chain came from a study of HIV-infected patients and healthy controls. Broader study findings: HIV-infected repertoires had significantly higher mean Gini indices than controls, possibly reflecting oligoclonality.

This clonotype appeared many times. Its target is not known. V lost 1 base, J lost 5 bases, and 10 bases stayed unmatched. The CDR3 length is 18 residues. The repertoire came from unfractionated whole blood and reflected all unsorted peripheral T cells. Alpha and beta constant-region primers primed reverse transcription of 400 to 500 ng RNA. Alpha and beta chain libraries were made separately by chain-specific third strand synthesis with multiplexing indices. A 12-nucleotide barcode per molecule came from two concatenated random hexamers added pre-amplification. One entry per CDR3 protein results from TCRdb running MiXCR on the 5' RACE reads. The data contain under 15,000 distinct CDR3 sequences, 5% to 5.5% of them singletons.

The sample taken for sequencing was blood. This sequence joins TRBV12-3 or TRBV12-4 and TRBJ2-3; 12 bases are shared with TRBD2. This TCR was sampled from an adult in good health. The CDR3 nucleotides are TGTGCCAGCAGTTTAGAAGGACAACTAGCGGGGGGAAGAGATACGCAGTATTTT. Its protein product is CASSLEGQLAGGRDTQYF.